Each of the 13 T cell receptor beta chains below was sequenced from the same sample in a study of blood T cells in healthy people across ages (dated by TCRdb to 2014 to 2015). Library preparation employed 5' RACE. Data came from an Illumina HiSeq 2500. The second PCR ran for about 6 to 12 cycles and used a J-beta primer mix along with a sample-barcoded 5' primer. Using fastp trimming at Q25 and MiXCR clonotype assembly, TCRdb reanalyzed the public sequencing data and kept in-frame beta chains. All rows with the same CDR3 protein become a single entry with the most common DNA and genes. Present in this sample are 870,000 or so distinct CDR3 sequences, about 30% of which were seen just once. The ten biggest clones cover 15% to 20% of the sample. Sequences were obtained from blood. Receptors originate from a woman of 80 years or more in good health.

This clonotype was counted once. With a much larger clone just one base away, this may be a read error. J is TRBJ2-5 and V is TRBV7-9, with 12 positions matching TRBD2. The CDR3 totals 16 residues. Germline V CDR1 and CDR2: SEHNR, FQNEAQ (reference sequence). V shed 4 bases, J shed 4 bases, and the junction held 7 bases outside the gene matches. The CDR3 bases are TGTGCCAGCAGCTACCAGACTAGCGGGGGTAGAGAGACCCAGTACTTC. Translated: CASSYQTSGGRETQYF.

The chain couples TRBV29-1 to TRBJ2-3; 8 nucleotides agree with TRBD2. This CDR3 has 13 residues. The trim removed 5 bases at V and 3 bases at J, leaving 4 bases unmatched. The V gene's germline CDR1 is SQVTM and CDR2 ANQGSEA. CDR3 nucleotides: TGCAGCGTTAGCGGGAGTTTGACAGATACGCAGTATTTT. Protein: CSVSGSLTDTQYF.

This clonotype has a count of ten or more. J is TRBJ2-1 and V is TRBV7-9; either TRBD1 or TRBD2 may supply D (5 bases each). V was pared by 1 base and J by 2 bases, with 9 bases between. Germline-derived CDR1 and CDR2 are SEHNR and FQNEAQ (reference sequence). This CDR3 comprises 15 residues. The CDR3 DNA follows: TGTGCCAGCAGCTTAGGTGGGACCGCCTACAATGAGCAGTTCTTC. Translating gives CASSLGGTAYNEQFF.

The chain couples TRBV3-1 to TRBJ2-3; 8 nucleotides agree with TRBD2. Germline values: CDR1 LGHDT, CDR2 YNNKEL (reference sequence). The CDR3 is made up of 18 amino acids. After removal of 4 bases from V and 4 bases from J, the junction contained 16 bases not matched to a gene. The chain's CDR3 is CASSPTAGRAGVADTQYF. DNA of the CDR3: TGTGCCAGCAGCCCCACCGCGGGACGAGCGGGGGTGGCAGATACGCAGTATTTT.

This clonotype came up many times. V and J are TRBV11-2 and TRBJ1-1, with 7 bases lining up with TRBD1. Germline lookup yields CDR1 SGHAT and CDR2 FQNNGV. There are 14 residues in the CDR3. With V trimmed by 5 bases and J by 0 bases, 3 bases remained unmatched. The CDR3 reads CASSPGQVNTEAFF. For the CDR3, the DNA is TGTGCCAGCAGCCCCGGACAGGTGAACACTGAAGCTTTCTTT.

The chain is built from TRBV4-1 and TRBJ2-1; perhaps TRBD2 as D (6 bases). V gave up 1 base and J gave up 8 bases, with 15 bases separating them. CDR3 length equals 15 residues. The germline V gene encodes CDR1 MGHRA and CDR2 YSYEKL. The CDR3 reads CASSQVLGSRDEQFF. CDR3 DNA: TGCGCCAGCAGCCAAGTACTCGGGAGTCGGGATGAGCAGTTCTTC.

This clonotype was observed a handful of times. The chain joins TRBV11-2 to TRBJ2-5, with D tentatively TRBD1 (5 bases). The CDR3 is made up of 15 amino acids. The ends were cut back, 3 bases at V and 5 bases at J, with 16 bases in the middle. Germline CDR1 and CDR2: SGHAT and FQNNGV. This chain's CDR3 is CASSFAVYPGETQYF. CDR3 nucleotide sequence: TGTGCCAGCAGCTTCGCAGTGTATCCAGGGGAGACCCAGTACTTC.

This clonotype was seen repeatedly, ten times or more. The CDR3 is CASSLGGQGANYEQYF. CDR3 DNA sequence: TGCGCCAGCAGCTTGGGAGGACAGGGGGCGAACTACGAGCAGTACTTC. This chain connects TRBV5-1 to TRBJ2-7, with TRBD1 identical over 11 bases. Germline loops: CDR1 SGHRS, CDR2 YFSETQ. V shed 0 bases, J shed 3 bases, and the junction held 5 bases outside the gene matches. CDR3 length equals 16 residues.

The rearrangement joins TRBV7-2 to TRBJ1-1; tentatively, D is TRBD1 (6 bases). With 6 bases removed from V and 1 base from J, the gap between germline ends came to 18 bases. The CDR3 spans 16 residues. CDR1 is SGHTA and CDR2 is FQGNSA in the germline V gene. CDR3 sequence (DNA): TGTGCCAGCAGGAAGAAATCGGGGACACCGAACACTGAAGCTTTCTTT. Its protein product is CASRKKSGTPNTEAFF.

This clonotype appeared a few times. A much larger clonotype is one base distant, so this may be a read error. The V and J genes are TRBV20-1 and TRBJ2-1; D possibly corresponds to TRBD1 (6 bases). Per the germline V gene, CDR1 is DFQATT and CDR2 is SNEGSKA (reference sequence). This CDR3 has 14 residues. The V end was cut by 6 bases, the J end by 6 bases, with 18 bases between. The CDR3 coding sequence is TGCAGTGCGGCCGGGACACCAAGGGTCAATGAGCAGTTCTTC. It translates to CSAAGTPRVNEQFF.

V is TRBV11-2 and J is TRBJ2-3; 10 bases match TRBD2. Per germline, CDR1 SGHAT and CDR2 FQNNGV. V dropped 7 bases and J dropped 7; count of bases not matched to a gene: 11. This CDR3 is built from 15 residues. The CDR3 sequence is CASTEKRGGVYTQYF. CDR3 nucleotides: TGTGCCAGCACCGAAAAGCGGGGGGGCGTTTATACGCAGTATTTT.

This clonotype was detected only once. This may stem from a read error, because a much larger clone lies one nucleotide away. The chain employs TRBV7-2 and TRBJ2-3; maybe TRBD2 (7 bases). The CDR3 runs to 12 residues. Deletions cut 4 bases from V and 14 bases from J, with 16 bases between. Germline V CDR1 and CDR2: SGHTA, FQGNSA. CDR3 amino acids: CASSWGGPARYF. CDR3 DNA: TGTGCCAGCAGCTGGGGGGGGCCCGCGCGGTATTTT.

This clonotype was picked up a small number of times. This chain joins TRBV2 and TRBJ1-5, with 7 bases identical to TRBD1. The junction had 22 bases not matched to a gene; V was cut back by 5 bases and J by 6 bases. The germline CDR1 and CDR2 sequences are SNHLY and FYNNEI. This CDR3 region has 19 residues. For the CDR3, the DNA is TGTGCCAGCAGTTCACGTTCGACAGGGCTCCGCAGTCGTCCTCAGCCCCAGCATTTT. This codes for CASSSRSTGLRSRPQPQHF.